This T cell receptor (beta chain) was captured by sequencing in a study of shared clonotypes between healthy human individuals. Overall study context: Donor composition was a couple of women and a few men, aged 18 to 49. Findings and caveats of the study: Specimens sampled were limited to blood, with tissue repertoires likely differing.

The CDR3 totals 17 residues. The junction had 17 bases not matched to a gene; V was cut back by 7 bases and J by 6 bases. CDR1 is MDHEN and CDR2 is SYDVKM in the germline V gene. Concerning this clone: Its specificity is unknown.

A CD45RA+ naive subset and a CD45RA-negative memory subset were split from CD4+ cells. Here immunoSEQ multiplex PCR was the method, and the copy in TCRdb shows in-frame clones only, minus some. Of a few million clones in the sample, approximately 93% are singletons; the top ten hold under 0.45%. The specimen sequenced was naive CD4+ T cells from PBMCs. Specified subset: CD45RA+ positively selected. The chain carries TRBV28 and TRBJ2-2, with TRBD1 matching 7 bases. This TCR was recovered from a young man in good health. Some clones in this sample may be carry-over from other donors' samples. The CDR3 region has the DNA TGTGCCAGCACTACAGTATATGGACAGGACCGACCCGGGGAGCTGTTTTTT. It yields the protein CASTTVYGQDRPGELFF.